A selection of T cell receptor beta chains follows, all from one sample in a study of CD8 T cells in ankylosing spondylitis. TCRdb reanalysed the 5' RACE reads using MiXCR and keeps one entry per CDR3 protein. The sample holds a few hundred thousand distinct CDR3 sequences, around 11% seen once. The sequencing input was blood, either unsorted or a sorted T cell fraction (not recorded which). These receptors were taken from a male donor with ankylosing spondylitis or in good health (not recorded which). Both conserved end residues are part of each CDR3.

V	J	CDR3
TRBV2	TRBJ2-7	CASTEGSYYEQYF
TRBV11-2	TRBJ2-5	CASSMPTRARETQYF
TRBV5-1	TRBJ2-2	CASSFPNTGELFF
TRBV21-1	TRBJ2-7	CASSGLGGPDYEQYF
TRBV18	TRBJ1-2	CASSPGTEFYGYTF
TRBV10-2	TRBJ2-7	CASSGSNRLTYEQYF
TRBV28	TRBJ2-5	CASSSDRMARETQYF
TRBV12-3/TRBV12-4	TRBJ2-1	CASSLAVGSYNEQFF
TRBV6-5	TRBJ2-1	CASRGGQPNNEQFF
TRBV6-5	TRBJ2-7	CASSYGGSFREQYF
TRBV10-3	TRBJ2-2	CAIWVPSGVNANTGELFF
TRBV12-3/TRBV12-4	TRBJ2-3	CASNQLAGGPDTQYF
TRBV14	TRBJ1-2	CASSQLGQVDGYTF
TRBV2	TRBJ2-5	CASQVDTGETQYF
TRBV20-1	TRBJ2-3	CSARLGTDTQYF
TRBV5-6	TRBJ1-2	CASSPGTAVYGYTF
TRBV3-1	TRBJ1-1	CASSRDLGGRGEAFF
TRBV12-3/TRBV12-4	TRBJ1-6	CASSPHDRGNSPLHF
TRBV4-2	TRBJ1-2	CASSQDQAENYGYTF
TRBV7-6	TRBJ2-2	CASSFGTETGELFF
TRBV7-8	TRBJ2-1	CASSLARLGPHEQFF
TRBV14	TRBJ1-2	CASRRNRGRRYGYTF
TRBV5-1	TRBJ2-3	CASSLAQTSGTDTQYF
TRBV3-1	TRBJ1-2	CASSPRQGNGYTF
TRBV15	TRBJ1-5	CATSRDQAGELRNQPQHF
TRBV12-3/TRBV12-4	TRBJ1-6	CASSPRIGPLHF
TRBV6-5	TRBJ2-3	CASSYSVRALEDTQYF
TRBV12-5	TRBJ1-5	CASGFFTERNQPQHF
TRBV7-2	TRBJ2-1	CASSLVADSYNEQFF
TRBV5-5	TRBJ1-3	CASSHYSGNTIYF
TRBV20-1	TRBJ2-7	CSAPTIGVDEQYF
TRBV20-1	TRBJ2-7	CSARDHGGGSYEQYF
TRBV5-1	TRBJ1-2	CASSLAPGQGASNYGYTF
TRBV20-1	TRBJ1-6	CSARGRAAASYNSPLHF
TRBV5-1	TRBJ2-4	CASSLVADGNNIQYF
TRBV21-1	TRBJ2-5	CASSKCDVEYQETQYF
TRBV27	TRBJ2-2	CASGQGEVTGELFF
TRBV12-3/TRBV12-4	TRBJ2-7	CASSPPLGQYEQYF
TRBV27	TRBJ2-7	CASSTSFISYEQYF
TRBV20-1	TRBJ2-1	CSAVGAYLYNEQFF
TRBV4-2	TRBJ2-1	CASSHALAGASGYNEQFF
TRBV29-1	TRBJ1-1	CSVDSGGAAAMNTEAFF
TRBV4-1	TRBJ1-2	CASHGANYGYTF
TRBV7-8	TRBJ2-7	CASSPGSALRYEQYF
TRBV29-1	TRBJ1-1	CSGTENTEAFF
TRBV11-2	TRBJ2-7	CASSPSRGGSLLGYYEQYF
TRBV4-2	TRBJ2-7	CASSQGTSGRGYEQYF
TRBV5-1	TRBJ1-2	CASSDGRRPGTDYYGYTF
TRBV5-1	TRBJ2-6	CASSPGQTGANVLTF
TRBV20-1	TRBJ2-7	CSADQGSEQYF
TRBV3-1	TRBJ2-2	CASSQDVTANTGELFF
TRBV7-6	TRBJ1-1	CASSLAPDVLKNTEAFF
TRBV12-3/TRBV12-4	TRBJ2-1	CASSVIYNEQFF
TRBV10-3	TRBJ2-2	CAISQTSGSTNTGELFF
TRBV5-4	TRBJ2-7	CASSLAGIDEQYF
TRBV9	TRBJ2-4	CASSVGLTSDNIQYF
TRBV7-9	TRBJ2-7	CASSGDSGYEQYF
TRBV12-3/TRBV12-4	TRBJ1-1	CASSSHVDRGEAFF
TRBV7-9	TRBJ2-5	CASSLSMVGAETQYF
TRBV7-3	TRBJ2-1	CASSLEYLGEQFF